What follows are 2 T cell receptor beta chains derived from one specimen sequenced in a study of blood T cell repertoires in COVID-19. Repertoires were generated with immunoSEQ multiplex PCR, while TCRdb's copy carries only in-frame clones and drops some. The sample holds about 220,000 clones, approximately 90% seen once. The sequenced sample consisted of PBMCs or T cells enriched from blood (not recorded which). Receptors originate from a middle-aged woman with acute COVID-19.

V usage is TRBV4-1 and J usage is TRBJ2-1; 11 positions agree with TRBD2. The V gene end was trimmed by 4 bases and the J gene end by 3 bases; junction bases not matched to a gene: 2. This CDR3 region has 15 residues. Per the germline V gene, CDR1 is MGHRA and CDR2 is YSYEKL. The chain's CDR3 is CASSLSGGVYNEQFF. Written as DNA, the CDR3 is TGCGCCAGCAGCCTTAGCGGGGGGGTCTACAATGAGCAGTTCTTC.

The V call is TRBV5-1, the J call TRBJ1-2; TRBD1 matches 11 bases. The CDR3 is made up of 15 amino acids. After removal of 0 bases from V and 4 bases from J, the junction contained 2 bases not matched to a gene. Germline-derived CDR1 and CDR2 are SGHRS and YFSETQ. The DNA of the CDR3 is TGCGCCAGCAGCTTGGTAGGGACAGGGGGCTATGGCTACACCTTC. Protein sequence: CASSLVGTGGYGYTF.